This TCR beta chain stems from a study of cytomegalovirus exposure and HLA in healthy donors. About the research overall: In terms of ancestry, the Caucasian-associated cluster contained around 79% of the roughly 400 genotyped donors.

The PCR employed 60 Vbeta primers together with 13 Jbeta primers. Generated by immunoSEQ multiplex PCR, the TCRdb table keeps only in-frame clones and is missing some. The clone table shows about 52,000 clones, with the ten largest holding approximately 11%. Findings and limits, study-wide: One later analysis reportedly identified an Asian-associated ancestry cluster that showed fewer N-insertions than the approximately 700-donor mean.

As regards this clone: Its antigen remains unidentified.

Sequenced: PBMCs. This TCR was sampled from a woman between 45 and 60 years old in good health and CMV-seropositive.

DNA for the CDR3: TGTGCCAGCAGCGTAGGGCGGGACACTGAAGCTTTCTTT. Its translation is CASSVGRDTEAFF. The chain couples TRBV9 to TRBJ1-1; no clear D. CDR1 is SGDLS, CDR2 YYNGEE, per germline. Trimming removed 0 bases from V and 3 bases from J, with 6 bases in between. There are 13 residues in the CDR3. Combining the CDR3 with reference TRBV9 and TRBJ1-1 gives the whole variable domain DSGVTQTPKHLITATGQRVTLRCSPRSGDLSVYWYQQSLDQGLQFLIQYYNGEERAKGNILERFSAQQFPDLHSELNLSSLELGDSALYFCASSVGRDTEAFFGQGTRLTVV.